A selection of T cell receptor beta chains follows, all from one sample in a study of T cell responses to AZD1222 COVID-19 vaccine. TCRdb's copy holds only in-frame clones and misses some; the assay was immunoSEQ multiplex PCR. The repertoire holds about 120,000 clones, with 86% as singletons. This material consisted of peripheral blood, taken 28 days after the second AZD1222 dose. Receptors originate from an adult who received the AZD1222 COVID-19 vaccine. The CDR3 runs from the conserved cysteine through the conserved F or W. Each record gives: V gene, clone size, J gene, D gene, CDR3 protein, CDR3 DNA. D genes are given only for firm matches. Clone sizes are given selectively: once, few, many, or a class where the clone is expanded.

v_call: TRBV5-1; clone_size: NA; j_call: TRBJ1-3; d_call: NA; cdr3_aa: CASSLAGAGGNTIYF; cdr3_nt: TGCGCCAGCAGCTTGGCGGGGGCAGGGGGAAACACCATATATTTT
v_call: TRBV10-2; clone_size: NA; j_call: TRBJ1-1; d_call: NA; cdr3_aa: CASSVQGVSEAFF; cdr3_nt: TGCGCCAGCAGTGTACAGGGCGTTAGTGAAGCTTTCTTT
v_call: TRBV6-5; clone_size: NA; j_call: TRBJ1-2; d_call: NA; cdr3_aa: CASSRGDYGYTF; cdr3_nt: TGTGCCAGCAGCCGGGGAGATTATGGCTACACCTTC
v_call: TRBV10-1; clone_size: NA; j_call: TRBJ1-3; d_call: NA; cdr3_aa: CASSESGAGNTIYF; cdr3_nt: TGCGCCAGCAGTGAATCGGGGGCTGGAAACACCATATATTTT
v_call: TRBV7-8; clone_size: NA; j_call: TRBJ1-1; d_call: NA; cdr3_aa: CASSLEGRAFF; cdr3_nt: TGTGCCAGCAGCTTAGAGGGGCGAGCTTTCTTT
v_call: TRBV4-1; clone_size: few; j_call: TRBJ1-4; d_call: NA; cdr3_aa: CASSRQSNNEKLFF; cdr3_nt: TGCGCCAGCAGCCGTCAGAGTAACAATGAAAAACTGTTTTTT
v_call: TRBV24-1; clone_size: NA; j_call: TRBJ2-5; d_call: TRBD2; cdr3_aa: CATSDPGGGAETQYF; cdr3_nt: TGTGCCACCAGTGACCCCGGGGGGGGAGCGGAGACCCAGTACTTC
v_call: TRBV30; clone_size: NA; j_call: TRBJ2-3; d_call: NA; cdr3_aa: CAWSASADTQYF; cdr3_nt: TGTGCCTGGAGCGCCTCCGCAGATACGCAGTATTTT
v_call: TRBV6-2/TRBV6-3; clone_size: NA; j_call: TRBJ2-2; d_call: NA; cdr3_aa: CASSYAGFRGGGELFF; cdr3_nt: TGTGCCAGCAGTTACGCCGGGTTTAGAGGAGGCGGGGAGCTGTTTTTT
v_call: TRBV5-1; clone_size: NA; j_call: TRBJ2-7; d_call: NA; cdr3_aa: CASSSVTGWAYEQYF; cdr3_nt: TGCGCCAGCAGCTCGGTCACAGGGTGGGCCTACGAGCAGTACTTC
v_call: TRBV15; clone_size: NA; j_call: TRBJ2-2; d_call: TRBD2; cdr3_aa: CATSRDQGAGENTGELFF; cdr3_nt: TGTGCCACCAGCAGAGATCAGGGAGCGGGGGAGAACACCGGGGAGCTGTTTTTT
v_call: TRBV6-5; clone_size: NA; j_call: TRBJ2-1; d_call: NA; cdr3_aa: CASSRTADYRDEQFF; cdr3_nt: TGTGCCAGCAGCCGGACAGCCGATTATAGGGATGAGCAGTTCTTC
v_call: TRBV30; clone_size: NA; j_call: TRBJ1-6; d_call: NA; cdr3_aa: CAWSVAGYDSPLHF; cdr3_nt: TGTGCCTGGAGTGTGGCGGGTTATGATTCACCCCTCCACTTT
v_call: TRBV19; clone_size: NA; j_call: TRBJ1-2; d_call: NA; cdr3_aa: CASSIDRDGDTNYGYTF; cdr3_nt: TGTGCCAGTAGTATAGACCGGGACGGAGACACTAACTATGGCTACACCTTC
v_call: TRBV6-5; clone_size: NA; j_call: TRBJ1-5; d_call: NA; cdr3_aa: CASRDRGSNQPQHF; cdr3_nt: TGTGCCAGCAGAGATCGTGGGAGCAATCAGCCCCAGCATTTT
v_call: TRBV2; clone_size: NA; j_call: TRBJ1-6; d_call: NA; cdr3_aa: CASSEEQANNSPLHF; cdr3_nt: TGTGCCAGCAGTGAAGAACAGGCCAATAATTCACCCCTCCACTTT
v_call: TRBV4-1; clone_size: NA; j_call: TRBJ1-1; d_call: TRBD1; cdr3_aa: CASSRHWTGSTEAFF; cdr3_nt: TGCGCCAGCAGCCGCCACTGGACAGGGAGCACTGAAGCTTTCTTT
v_call: TRBV2; clone_size: few; j_call: TRBJ1-3; d_call: NA; cdr3_aa: CASRKGESSGNTIYF; cdr3_nt: TGTGCCAGCAGGAAGGGTGAGAGCTCTGGAAACACCATATATTTT
v_call: TRBV6-5; clone_size: few; j_call: TRBJ1-4; d_call: TRBD1; cdr3_aa: CASSRDRSTNEKLFF; cdr3_nt: TGTGCCAGCAGCCGGGACAGATCAACTAATGAAAAACTGTTTTTT
v_call: TRBV18; clone_size: once; j_call: TRBJ1-1; d_call: NA; cdr3_aa: CASSTTGTEAFF; cdr3_nt: TGTGCCAGCTCAACTACAGGGACTGAAGCTTTCTTT
v_call: TRBV4-1; clone_size: NA; j_call: TRBJ1-5; d_call: NA; cdr3_aa: CASSPSGVYSNQPQHF; cdr3_nt: TGCGCCAGCAGCCCCAGCGGAGTTTATAGCAATCAGCCCCAGCATTTT
v_call: TRBV6-1; clone_size: NA; j_call: TRBJ2-3; d_call: TRBD2; cdr3_aa: CASSETRGGTDTQYF; cdr3_nt: TGTGCCAGCAGTGAAACGCGGGGGGGCACAGATACGCAGTATTTT
v_call: TRBV7-2; clone_size: NA; j_call: TRBJ1-6; d_call: NA; cdr3_aa: CASSLAGSYNSPLHF; cdr3_nt: TGTGCCAGCAGCTTAGCAGGGTCCTATAATTCACCCCTCCACTTT
v_call: TRBV7-8; clone_size: NA; j_call: TRBJ1-3; d_call: NA; cdr3_aa: CASSFGRDGEGNTIYF; cdr3_nt: TGTGCCAGCAGCTTCGGACGGGATGGGGAGGGAAACACCATATATTTT
v_call: TRBV6-5; clone_size: NA; j_call: TRBJ1-2; d_call: TRBD1; cdr3_aa: CASRNRGRVDGYTF; cdr3_nt: TGTGCCAGCAGAAACAGGGGGCGCGTTGATGGCTACACCTTC
v_call: TRBV28; clone_size: NA; j_call: TRBJ1-2; d_call: TRBD1; cdr3_aa: CASSSTIRTGRNYGYTF; cdr3_nt: TGTGCCAGCAGCTCCACTATCAGGACAGGGAGGAACTATGGCTACACCTTC
v_call: TRBV30; clone_size: once; j_call: TRBJ1-6; d_call: NA; cdr3_aa: CAWSAGRNNSPLHF; cdr3_nt: TGTGCCTGGAGTGCGGGACGGAATAATTCACCCCTCCACTTT
v_call: TRBV19; clone_size: NA; j_call: TRBJ2-7; d_call: NA; cdr3_aa: CASREGTYEQYF; cdr3_nt: TGTGCCAGTAGAGAGGGAACCTACGAGCAGTACTTC
v_call: TRBV2; clone_size: NA; j_call: TRBJ2-1; d_call: NA; cdr3_aa: CASTANNEQFF; cdr3_nt: TGTGCCAGCACCGCCAACAATGAGCAGTTCTTC
v_call: TRBV21-1; clone_size: NA; j_call: TRBJ2-7; d_call: NA; cdr3_aa: CASSDTLDRETYEQYF; cdr3_nt: TGTGCCAGCAGCGACACGCTGGACAGGGAGACCTACGAGCAGTACTTC
v_call: TRBV11-2; clone_size: NA; j_call: TRBJ1-2; d_call: TRBD1; cdr3_aa: CASSPDRGETGYTF; cdr3_nt: TGTGCCAGCAGCCCGGACAGGGGCGAAACTGGCTACACCTTC